The 5 T cell receptor beta chains below all came from one sample that was sequenced in a study of blood T cell repertoires in COVID-19. The assay was immunoSEQ multiplex PCR, and TCRdb's table has in-frame clones only and misses some. The sample consists of more than 150,000 clones, more than 75% of them appearing once. Sequences were obtained from PBMCs or T cells enriched from blood (not recorded which). Receptors originate from a woman aged 45-65 years who had recovered from COVID-19.

The chain recombines TRBV15 with TRBJ2-7; D ambiguous. This CDR3 contains 14 residues. V lost 1 base, J lost 2 bases, and 9 bases lay in between. The germline V gene has CDR1 LNHNV and CDR2 YYDKDF (reference sequence). CDR3 sequence: CATSRAPETYEQYF. DNA for the CDR3: TGTGCCACCAGCAGAGCCCCTGAGACCTACGAGCAGTACTTC.

The chain combines TRBV9 with TRBJ1-1; perhaps TRBD1 as D (6 bases). This CDR3 contains 15 residues. V was clipped by 3 bases and J by 4 bases, with 16 bases between them. The germline V gene has CDR1 SGDLS and CDR2 YYNGEE. CDR3 region: CASSERTAGGTEAFF. The CDR3 DNA sequence: TGTGCCAGCAGCGAGCGGACAGCGGGGGGCACTGAAGCTTTCTTT. The variable domain in full, completed from reference TRBV9 and TRBJ1-1, reads DSGVTQTPKHLITATGQRVTLRCSPRSGDLSVYWYQQSLDQGLQFLIQYYNGEERAKGNILERFSAQQFPDLHSELNLSSLELGDSALYFCASSERTAGGTEAFFGQGTRLTVV.

The rearrangement joins TRBV6-5 to TRBJ2-4; 7 nucleotides align to TRBD2. The CDR3 has 15 amino acids. Germline V gene lookup returns CDR1 MNHEY and CDR2 SVGAGI. V trimming: 5 bases; J trimming: 2 bases; junction bases outside the gene matches: 6. The CDR3 reads CASSTVGGTKNIQYF. DNA for the CDR3: TGTGCCAGCAGTACGGTGGGGGGGACCAAAAACATTCAGTACTTC.

V is TRBV13 and J is TRBJ2-5; tentatively, D is TRBD1 (5 bases). Germline V gene lookup returns CDR1 PRHDT and CDR2 FYEKMQ (reference sequence). V shed 0 bases and J shed 4 bases, with 15 bases lying between them. This CDR3 is built from 16 residues. CDR3 in DNA: TGTGCCAGCAGCTTAGGACGGTTTGGGGCAGGAGAGACCCAGTACTTC. The encoded protein is CASSLGRFGAGETQYF.

V is TRBV7-9 and J is TRBJ2-1; 10 bases line up with TRBD1. V lost 6 bases and J lost 6; bases outside the gene matches: 14. The CDR3 length is 17 residues. Looked up from germline, CDR1 is SEHNR and CDR2 is FQNEAQ (reference sequence). CDR3 loop: CASRVRPGTGAGNEQFF. The CDR3 nucleotides read TGTGCCAGCAGAGTCCGACCCGGGACAGGGGCTGGCAATGAGCAGTTCTTC.